This T cell receptor beta chain emerged from a study of blood T cell repertoires in COVID-19. At the level of the study: COVID-19 samples from acute and convalescent phases originated in the United States, Italy and Spain. PBMCs, B-cell-depleted T cells, or T cells were the source of the cDNA or gDNA that made up the material.

Profiling relied on immunoSEQ multiplex PCR, and the TCRdb table lists in-frame clones only, not all of them. The data show some 250,000 clones, approximately 85% seen once. This CDR3 contains 10 residues. The TCR was taken from a woman in her twenties or thirties with acute or convalescent COVID-19. The chain carries TRBV21-1 and TRBJ2-5; the DNA was not compared with TRBD1, the D call given in the table. TRBV21-1 is listed as a pseudogene. Sequences were obtained from peripheral blood. CDR3 protein: CASTQETQYF. The CDR3 DNA sequence: TGTGCCAGCACACAAGAGACCCAGTACTTC.